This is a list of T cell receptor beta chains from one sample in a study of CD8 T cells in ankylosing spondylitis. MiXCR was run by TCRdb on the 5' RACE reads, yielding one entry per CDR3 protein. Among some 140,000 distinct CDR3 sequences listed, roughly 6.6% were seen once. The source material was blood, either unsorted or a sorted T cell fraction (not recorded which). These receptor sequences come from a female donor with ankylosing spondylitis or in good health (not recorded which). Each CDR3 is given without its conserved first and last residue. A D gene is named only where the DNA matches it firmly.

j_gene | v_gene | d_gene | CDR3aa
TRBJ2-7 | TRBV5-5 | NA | ASSLALGSYEQY
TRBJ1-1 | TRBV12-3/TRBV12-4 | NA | ASTFLGGTEAF
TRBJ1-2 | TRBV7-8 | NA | ASSLQGGGGYT
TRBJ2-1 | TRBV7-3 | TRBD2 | ASSRNGRNEQF
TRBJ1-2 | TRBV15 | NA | ATRRVGAGYT
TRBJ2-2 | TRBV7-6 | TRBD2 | ASRAGTSGTGELF
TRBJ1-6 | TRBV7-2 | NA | ASSPRWGAETPLH
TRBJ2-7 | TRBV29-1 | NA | SVEGSGSYEQY
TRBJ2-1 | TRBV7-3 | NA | ASRSPANPTNNEQF
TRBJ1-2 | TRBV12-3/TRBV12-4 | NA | ASSFEGSGAHYGYT
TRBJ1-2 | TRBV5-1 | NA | ASSPTTGSYGYT
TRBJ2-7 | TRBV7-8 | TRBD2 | ASSRERGLFSYEQY
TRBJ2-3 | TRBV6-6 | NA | ASSPFTHTDTQY
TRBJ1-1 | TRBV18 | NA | ASSPPTAGAF
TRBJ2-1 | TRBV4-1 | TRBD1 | ASSRNTRDSI
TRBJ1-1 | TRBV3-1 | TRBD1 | ASSQAGGRTEAF
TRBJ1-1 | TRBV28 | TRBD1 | ASSRQGRNTEAF
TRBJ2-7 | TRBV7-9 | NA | ASKEKGRYEQY
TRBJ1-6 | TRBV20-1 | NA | SASPGLGIGSPLH
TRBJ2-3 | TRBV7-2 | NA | ASSLYARGVSARNTDTQY
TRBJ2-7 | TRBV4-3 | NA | ASSQDSRVHEQY
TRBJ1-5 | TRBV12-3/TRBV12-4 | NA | ASSLGTDYQPQH
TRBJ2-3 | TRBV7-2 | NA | ASSLVPGAADTQY
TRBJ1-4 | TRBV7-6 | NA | ASRDTGRKEKLF
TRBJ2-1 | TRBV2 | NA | ASTVRGSRGFEQF
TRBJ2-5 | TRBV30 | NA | AWSVLGVRETQY
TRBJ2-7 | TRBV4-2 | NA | ASSQFQGAYEQY
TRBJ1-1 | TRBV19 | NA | ASWWDTEAF
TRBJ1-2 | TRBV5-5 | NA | ASSRTEQSNYGYT
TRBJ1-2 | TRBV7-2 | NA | ASSLGFVDGYT
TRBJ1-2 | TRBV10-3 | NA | AISESSDAYGYT